One sample yielded the 25 T cell receptor beta chains listed below, sequenced in a study of CD8 T cells in Susac syndrome. When the RNA was reverse transcribed, random hexamers were used with an input of roughly 0.5 to 1 ug. Via MiXCR, TCRdb re-called the immunoSEQ multiplex PCR reads, giving one row per CDR3 protein. Among about 94,000 distinct CDR3 sequences listed, about 94% were seen once. Sample: CD4+ T cells from PBMCs. These receptors all stem from a human donor with Susac syndrome.

This clonotype was seen just once. This chain links TRBV2 with TRBJ1-2, with TRBD1 as a possible D gene (6 bases). V was cut by 8 bases and J by 4 bases, with 20 bases left in between. CDR1 and CDR2 from the germline V gene are SNHLY and FYNNEI. This CDR3 has 15 residues. The CDR3 spells CASWGRGGAPYGYTF. CDR3 nucleotide sequence: TGTGCCAGCTGGGGACGTGGGGGCGCTCCCTATGGCTACACCTTC.

The chain carries TRBV29-1 and TRBJ1-1; 8 nucleotides agree with TRBD1. CDR1 and CDR2 (germline): SQVTM, ANQGSEA. The CDR3 is 13 residues long. Unmatched junction bases numbered 3, after V lost 5 bases and J lost 1 base. This chain's CDR3 is CSVWTGRNTEAFF. CDR3 nucleotides: TGCAGCGTTTGGACAGGGAGGAACACTGAAGCTTTCTTT. The variable domain in full, with the rest retrieved from reference TRBV29-1 and TRBJ1-1, is SAVISQKPSRDICQRGTSLTIQCQVDSQVTMMFWYRQQPGQSLTLIATANQGSEATYESGFVIDKFPISRPNLTFSTLTVSNMSPEDSSIYLCSVWTGRNTEAFFGQGTRLTVV.

This clonotype was counted between two and nine times. This chain connects TRBV7-2 to TRBJ1-1; D unresolved. The ends were cut back, 1 base at V and 4 bases at J, with 7 bases in the middle. Looked up from germline, CDR1 is SGHTA and CDR2 is FQGNSA. CDR3 length equals 13 residues. The CDR3 sequence: CASSLGPSTEAFF. The CDR3 DNA reads TGTGCCAGCAGCTTAGGACCGAGCACTGAAGCTTTCTTT.

The chain combines TRBV18 with TRBJ2-1, with D perhaps matching TRBD2 (7 bases). With 1 base removed from V and 5 bases from J, the gap between germline ends came to 12 bases. The germline CDR1 and CDR2 sequences are KGHSH and LQKENI. The CDR3 length is 15 residues. The CDR3 reads CASSPRAGDNNEQFF. In DNA form, the CDR3 reads TGTGCCAGCTCACCACGGGCGGGGGACAACAATGAGCAGTTCTTC.

The V gene is TRBV12-3 or TRBV12-4, the J gene TRBJ2-1; D remains unclear. The V and J ends lost 4 bases and 8 bases respectively, with 12 bases between them. The CDR3 is made up of 13 amino acids. CDR3: CASSWQAVDEQFF. Written as DNA, the CDR3 is TGTGCCAGCAGTTGGCAGGCGGTGGATGAGCAGTTCTTC.

The chain links TRBV7-2 to TRBJ2-1; a weak D match, TRBD1 (6 bases). CDR3 length: 12 amino acids. The germline CDR1 and CDR2 sequences are SGHTA and FQGNSA. V lost 3 bases, J lost 9 bases, and 9 bases lay in between. CDR3 sequence (DNA): TGTGCCAGCAGCTTCGGACAGTCTGAGCAGTTCTTC. Its translation: CASSFGQSEQFF.

V usage is TRBV20-1 and J usage is TRBJ1-5; a weak D match, TRBD1 (5 bases). V lost 3 bases and J lost 2, with 17 bases in between. The germline CDR1 and CDR2 sequences are DFQATT and SNEGSKA (reference sequence). CDR3 size: 16 residues. The CDR3 loop reads CSASGGGAWGNQPQHF. CDR3 nucleotide sequence: TGCAGTGCTAGTGGGGGAGGGGCATGGGGCAATCAGCCCCAGCATTTT.

This chain joins TRBV5-1 and TRBJ2-1; D perhaps matches TRBD2 (6 bases). CDR1 is SGHRS, CDR2 YFSETQ, per germline. The CDR3 length is 16 residues. Trimming stripped 0 bases from V and 8 bases from J, with 18 bases between. CDR3 region: CASSLEDGGGVDEQFF. The CDR3 nucleotides read TGCGCCAGCAGCTTGGAGGACGGTGGCGGGGTTGATGAGCAGTTCTTC.

This clonotype came up a few times. The V and J genes are TRBV4-2 and TRBJ1-3; D remains ambiguous. CDR3 length: 15 residues. V was shortened by 1 base and J by 2 bases, with 9 bases between the two germline ends. Germline CDR1 is LGHNA and CDR2 is YNFKEQ. CDR3: CASSQARATGNTIYF. DNA for the CDR3: TGTGCCAGCAGCCAAGCAAGGGCAACTGGAAACACCATATATTTT.

This clonotype is a singleton in its sample. The V call is TRBV5-6, the J call TRBJ1-1, with unresolved D. Germline CDR1 SGHDT, CDR2 YYEEEE. The V end lost 0 bases, the J end lost 1 base, and 10 bases lay between the germline ends. This CDR3 spans 15 amino acids. The CDR3 DNA reads as TGTGCCAGCAGCTTGGTCCGGGGATGGAACACTGAAGCTTTCTTT. Amino acid sequence: CASSLVRGWNTEAFF.

The chain couples TRBV10-3 to TRBJ2-6; no definite D call. V shed 3 bases and J shed 0 bases, with 9 bases lying between them. The CDR3 contains 16 residues. CDR1 and CDR2 (germline): ENHRY, SYGVKD. CDR3 residues: CAISDARISGANVLTF. For the CDR3, the DNA is TGTGCCATCAGTGATGCCCGGATCTCTGGGGCCAACGTCCTGACTTTC.

V usage is TRBV5-8 and J usage is TRBJ2-7, with a weak D call TRBD1 (6 bases). The CDR3 loop spans 14 amino acids. Germline assignment: CDR1 SGHTS and CDR2 YDEGEE. V was clipped by 7 bases and J by 0 bases, with 14 bases between them. This chain's CDR3 is CASLDRQASYEQYF. The CDR3 DNA reads TGTGCCAGCCTTGACCGACAGGCCTCCTACGAGCAGTACTTC.

The chain combines TRBV10-3 with TRBJ2-7, with TRBD1 identical over 8 bases. V lost 8 bases and J lost 3; bases outside the gene matches: 9. The CDR3 is made up of 14 amino acids. Germline V gives CDR1 ENHRY, CDR2 SYGVKD. The DNA of the CDR3 is TGTGCCATCGGAGGACAGGGTTCGATCTACGAGCAGTACTTC. Its translation is CAIGGQGSIYEQYF.

The CDR3 is CASSLRAGEAFF. The CDR3 DNA reads as TGTGCCAGCAGCTTAAGGGCAGGGGAAGCTTTCTTT. The chain links TRBV7-9 to TRBJ1-1; D may be TRBD1 (5 bases). The germline gives CDR1 SEHNR, CDR2 FQNEAQ (reference sequence). The CDR3 covers 12 residues. V was pared by 2 bases and J by 8 bases, with 9 bases between. The whole variable domain, remainder taken from reference TRBV7-9 and TRBJ1-1, is DTGVSQNPRHKITKRGQNVTFRCDPISEHNRLYWYRQTLGQGPEFLTYFQNEAQLEKSRLLSDRFSAERPKGSFSTLEIQRTEQGDSAMYLCASSLRAGEAFFGQGTRLTVV.

This chain connects TRBV27 to TRBJ2-1; D unclear. The V and J ends lost 3 bases and 8 bases respectively, with 8 bases between them. CDR1 MNHEY and CDR2 SMNVEV come from the germline V gene (reference sequence). CDR3 length: 12 residues. The CDR3 loop reads CASSLKGDEQFF. Here the CDR3 DNA reads TGTGCCAGCAGTTTGAAGGGTGATGAGCAGTTCTTC.

The CDR3 DNA reads TGTGCCAGCTCACCCTCTCCCCCCGGGACAAAAAACAATGAGCAGTTCTTC. The encoded protein is CASSPSPPGTKNNEQFF. This rearrangement joins TRBV18 to TRBJ2-1; maybe TRBD1 (6 bases). Germline V gene lookup returns CDR1 KGHSH and CDR2 LQKENI. The V gene lost 3 bases and the J gene lost 5 bases, with 20 bases spanning the gap. The CDR3 sequence is 17 residues long.

The chain employs TRBV7-2 and TRBJ2-4; tentatively, D is TRBD1 or TRBD2 (5 bases each). This CDR3 region has 14 residues. Germline CDR1 is SGHTA and CDR2 is FQGNSA. V gave up 1 base and J gave up 7 bases, with 11 bases separating them. DNA of the CDR3: TGTGCCAGCAGCTTAGATGGGTGGGGGAACATTCAGTACTTC. Translated: CASSLDGWGNIQYF. The whole variable domain, filled in from reference TRBV7-2 and TRBJ2-4, reads GAGVSQSPSNKVTEKGKDVELRCDPISGHTALYWYRQSLGQGLEFLIYFQGNSAPDKSGLPSDRFSAERTGGSVSTLTIQRTQQEDSAVYLCASSLDGWGNIQYFGAGTRLSVL.

This chain links TRBV11-2 with TRBJ2-7, with TRBD2 identical over 7 bases. This CDR3 is built from 16 residues. The J segment lost 2 bases and the V segment lost 5 bases, leaving 12 bases of the junction unmatched. The germline gives CDR1 SGHAT, CDR2 FQNNGV. CDR3 coding DNA: TGTGCCAGCAGCACCCTGGGGAGCGGGGTTACCTACGAGCAGTACTTC. Its translation: CASSTLGSGVTYEQYF.

This chain joins TRBV4-3 and TRBJ2-3, with 12 positions matching TRBD2. CDR1 and CDR2 from the germline V gene are LGHNA and YSLEER. The CDR3 has 17 amino acids. V shed 1 base and J 4 bases; nucleotides not matched to a gene: 6. Here the CDR3 DNA reads TGCGCCAGCAGCCAAGGGGTACTAGCGGGGGGCTCAGATACGCAGTATTTT. Translation: CASSQGVLAGGSDTQYF.

V is TRBV20-1 and J is TRBJ2-7, with 9 bases aligning to TRBD1. J was trimmed by 0 bases and V by 3 bases; bases with no gene match: 9. This CDR3 has 16 residues. Germline CDR1 reads DFQATT; CDR2 reads SNEGSKA (reference sequence). CDR3 DNA sequence: TGCAGTGCTAGCCCCGGGACAGGGAGTGACTCCTACGAGCAGTACTTC. Translation gives CSASPGTGSDSYEQYF.

V is TRBV30 and J is TRBJ1-1; maybe TRBD1 (6 bases). This CDR3 is 13 amino acids long. Trimming took 4 bases from V and 7 from J, leaving 16 bases between them. Germline V CDR1 and CDR2: GTSNPN, SVGIG (reference sequence). CDR3 sequence (DNA): TGTGCCTGGAATCGGGGGGCGAGCGATGAAGCTTTCTTT. It translates to CAWNRGASDEAFF. Full variable domain (rest looked up from reference TRBV30 and TRBJ1-1): SQTIHQWPATLVQPVGSPLSLECTVEGTSNPNLYWYRQAAGRGLQLLFYSVGIGQISSEVPQNLSASRPQDRQFILSSKKLLLSDSGFYLCAWNRGASDEAFFGQGTRLTVV.

The rearrangement uses TRBV28 and TRBJ2-3; D gene ambiguous. The CDR3 runs to 11 residues. Deletions cut 5 bases from V and 4 bases from J, with 4 bases between. Looked up from germline, CDR1 is MDHEN and CDR2 is SYDVKM. CDR3: CASSRSDTQYF. The CDR3 coding sequence is TGTGCCAGCAGTCGATCAGATACGCAGTATTTT.

This clonotype was detected once. This sequence joins TRBV28 and TRBJ2-1; D uncertain. The ends were cut back, 2 bases at V and 14 bases at J, with 13 bases in the middle. Germline-derived CDR1 and CDR2 are MDHEN and SYDVKM. The CDR3 extends over 12 amino acids. CDR3 nucleotide sequence: TGTGCCAGCAGTTTAAGGCTCGATAGAGAGTTCTTC. This encodes CASSLRLDREFF.

The chain carries TRBV28 and TRBJ1-5; TRBD1 agrees at 7 bases. Germline CDR1 MDHEN, CDR2 SYDVKM. This CDR3 has 15 amino acids. The trim removed 5 bases at V and 2 bases at J, leaving 6 bases unmatched. CDR3 residues: CASSQGGPGNQPQHF. CDR3 nucleotide sequence: TGTGCCAGCAGTCAGGGGGGGCCGGGCAATCAGCCCCAGCATTTT. Looking up the rest from reference TRBV28 and TRBJ1-5 gives the full variable domain: DVKVTQSSRYLVKRTGEKVFLECVQDMDHENMFWYRQDPGLGLRLIYFSYDVKMKEKGDIPEGYSVSREKKERFSLILESASTNQTSMYLCASSQGGPGNQPQHFGDGTRLSIL.

The chain couples TRBV20-1 to TRBJ2-3; 7 nucleotides line up with TRBD2. From germline, CDR1 is DFQATT and CDR2 SNEGSKA (reference sequence). The length of the CDR3 is 14 residues. J gave up 0 bases and V 6 bases, and 6 bases lay outside the gene matches. The CDR3 here is CSAEPGLSTDTQYF. The CDR3 DNA follows: TGCAGTGCGGAACCGGGACTAAGCACAGATACGCAGTATTTT.